This T cell receptor beta chain was found in a study of CD8 T cells in Susac syndrome. It was with random hexamers that roughly 0.45 to 1 ug RNA was reverse transcribed. Amplification of TCR beta CDR3 was carried out by immunoSEQ multiplex PCR, which covered 54 Vbeta and 13 Jbeta segments. In TCRdb, the immunoSEQ multiplex PCR reads were re-called with MiXCR into one record per CDR3 protein. The sample includes about 400,000 distinct CDR3 sequences, around 85% of them seen just once. CDR3 length: 13 amino acids. CDR1 and CDR2 (germline): LNHDA, SQIVND (reference sequence). The V end was cut by 5 bases, the J end by 4 bases, with 12 bases between.

This TCR derives from a human donor with multiple sclerosis. The rearrangement links TRBV19 to TRBJ2-7; D remains unclear. Input material: CD8+ T cells from PBMCs. CDR3 DNA: TGTGCCAGTAGTTACGCCTTCGGGTACGAGCAGTACTTC. Translation gives CASSYAFGYEQYF.